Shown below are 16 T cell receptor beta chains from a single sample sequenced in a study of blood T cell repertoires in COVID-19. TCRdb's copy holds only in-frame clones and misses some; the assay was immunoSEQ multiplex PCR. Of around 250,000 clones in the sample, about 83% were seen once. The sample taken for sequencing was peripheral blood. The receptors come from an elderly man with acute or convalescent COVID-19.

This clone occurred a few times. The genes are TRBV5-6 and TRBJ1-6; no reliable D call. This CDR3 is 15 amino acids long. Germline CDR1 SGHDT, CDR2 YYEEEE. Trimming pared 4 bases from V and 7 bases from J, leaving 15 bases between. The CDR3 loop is CASSPARTENSPLHF. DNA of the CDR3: TGTGCCAGCAGCCCGGCAAGGACTGAGAATTCACCCCTCCACTTT.

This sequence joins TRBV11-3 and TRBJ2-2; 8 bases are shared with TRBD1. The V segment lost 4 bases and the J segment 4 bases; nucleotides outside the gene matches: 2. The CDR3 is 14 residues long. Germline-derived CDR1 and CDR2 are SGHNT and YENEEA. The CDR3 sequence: CASSWTGLTGELFF. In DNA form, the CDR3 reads TGTGCCAGCAGCTGGACAGGGCTCACCGGGGAGCTGTTTTTT.

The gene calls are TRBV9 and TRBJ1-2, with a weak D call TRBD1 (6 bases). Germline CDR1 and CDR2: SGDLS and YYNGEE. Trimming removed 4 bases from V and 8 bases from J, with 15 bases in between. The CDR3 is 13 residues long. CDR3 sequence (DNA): TGTGCCAGCAGCCAGACAGGCGTTAGGGGCTACACCTTC. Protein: CASSQTGVRGYTF.

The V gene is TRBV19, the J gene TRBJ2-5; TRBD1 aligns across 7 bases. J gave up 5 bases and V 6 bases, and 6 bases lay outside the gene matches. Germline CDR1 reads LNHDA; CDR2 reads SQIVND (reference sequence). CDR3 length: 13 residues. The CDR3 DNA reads TGTGCCAGTAGGGCGACAGGGTGGGAGACCCAGTACTTC. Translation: CASRATGWETQYF.

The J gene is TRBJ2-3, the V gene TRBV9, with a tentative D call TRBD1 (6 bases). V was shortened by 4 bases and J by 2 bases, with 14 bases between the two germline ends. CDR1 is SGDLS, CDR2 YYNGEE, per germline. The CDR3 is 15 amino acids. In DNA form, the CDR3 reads TGTGCCAGCAGCATAGACAGGATCAACACAGATACGCAGTATTTT. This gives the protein CASSIDRINTDTQYF.

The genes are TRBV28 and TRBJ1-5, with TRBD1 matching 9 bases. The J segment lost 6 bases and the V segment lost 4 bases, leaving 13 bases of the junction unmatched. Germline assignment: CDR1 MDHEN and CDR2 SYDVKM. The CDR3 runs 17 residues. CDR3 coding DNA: TGTGCCAGCAGTTCGATAAAGAGGACAGGGGTTAGTCAGCCCCAGCATTTT. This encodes CASSSIKRTGVSQPQHF.

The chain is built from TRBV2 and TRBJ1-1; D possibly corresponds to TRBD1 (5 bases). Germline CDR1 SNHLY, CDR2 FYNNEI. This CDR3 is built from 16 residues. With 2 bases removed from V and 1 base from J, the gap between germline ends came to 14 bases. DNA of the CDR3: TGTGCCAGCAGTGAACCGAGGGGACTACCGAACACTGAAGCTTTCTTT. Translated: CASSEPRGLPNTEAFF. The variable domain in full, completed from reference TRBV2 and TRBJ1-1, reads EPEVTQTPSHQVTQMGQEVILRCVPISNHLYFYWYRQILGQKVEFLVSFYNNEISEKSEIFDDQFSVERPDGSNFTLKIRSTKLEDSAMYFCASSEPRGLPNTEAFFGQGTRLTVV.

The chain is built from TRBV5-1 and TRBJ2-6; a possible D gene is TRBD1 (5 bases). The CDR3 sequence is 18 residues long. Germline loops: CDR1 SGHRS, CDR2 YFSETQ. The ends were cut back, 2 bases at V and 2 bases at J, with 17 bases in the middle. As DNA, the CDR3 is TGCGCCAGCAGCTTACAGGAACTAACCCATGCTGGGGCCAACGTCCTGACTTTC. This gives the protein CASSLQELTHAGANVLTF.

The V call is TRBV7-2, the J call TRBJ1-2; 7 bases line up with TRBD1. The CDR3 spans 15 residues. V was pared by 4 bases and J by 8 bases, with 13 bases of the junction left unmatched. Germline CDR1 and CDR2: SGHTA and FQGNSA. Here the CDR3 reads CASSSEGTTGRGYTF. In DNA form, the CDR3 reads TGTGCCAGCAGCTCGGAGGGGACGACAGGGAGAGGCTACACCTTC.

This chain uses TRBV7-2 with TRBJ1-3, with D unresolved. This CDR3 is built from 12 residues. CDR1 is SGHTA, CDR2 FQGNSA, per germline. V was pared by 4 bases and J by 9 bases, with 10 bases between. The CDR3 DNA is TGTGCCAGCAGCTCTCAGGTTCCCACCATATATTTT. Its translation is CASSSQVPTIYF.

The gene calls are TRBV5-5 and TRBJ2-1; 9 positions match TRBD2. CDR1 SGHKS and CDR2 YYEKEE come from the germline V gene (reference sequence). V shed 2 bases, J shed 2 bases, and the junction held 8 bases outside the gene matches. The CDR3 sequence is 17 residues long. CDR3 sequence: CASSLIGAGGPYNEQFF. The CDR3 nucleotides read TGTGCCAGCAGCTTAATAGGAGCGGGAGGCCCCTACAATGAGCAGTTCTTC.

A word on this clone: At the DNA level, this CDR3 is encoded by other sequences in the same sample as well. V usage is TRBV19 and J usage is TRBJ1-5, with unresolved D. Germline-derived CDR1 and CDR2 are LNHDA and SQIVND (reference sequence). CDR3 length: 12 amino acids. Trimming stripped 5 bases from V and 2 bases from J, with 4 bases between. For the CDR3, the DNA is TGTGCCAGTAGTCGCGGCAATCAGCCCCAGCATTTT. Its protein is CASSRGNQPQHF.

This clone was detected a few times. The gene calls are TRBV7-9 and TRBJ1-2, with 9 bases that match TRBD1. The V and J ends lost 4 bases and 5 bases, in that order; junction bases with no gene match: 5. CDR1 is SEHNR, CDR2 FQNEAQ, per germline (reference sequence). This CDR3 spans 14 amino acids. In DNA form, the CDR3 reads TGTGCCAGCAGCTCGGCGGGGACAGGGTATGGCTACACCTTC. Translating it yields CASSSAGTGYGYTF.

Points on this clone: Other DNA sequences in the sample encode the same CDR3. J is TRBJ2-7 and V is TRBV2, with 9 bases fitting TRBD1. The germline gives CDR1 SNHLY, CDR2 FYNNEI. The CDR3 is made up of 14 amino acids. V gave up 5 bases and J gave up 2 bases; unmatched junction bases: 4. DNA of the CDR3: TGTGCCAGCAGTTCCGGGACAGGGACCTACGAGCAGTACTTC. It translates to CASSSGTGTYEQYF.

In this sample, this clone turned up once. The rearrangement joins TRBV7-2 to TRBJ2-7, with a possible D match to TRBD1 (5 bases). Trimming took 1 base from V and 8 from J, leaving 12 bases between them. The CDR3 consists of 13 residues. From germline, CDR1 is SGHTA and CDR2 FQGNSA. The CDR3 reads CASSLGRDRQQYF. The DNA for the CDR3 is TGTGCCAGCAGCTTAGGCAGGGATAGACAGCAGTACTTC.

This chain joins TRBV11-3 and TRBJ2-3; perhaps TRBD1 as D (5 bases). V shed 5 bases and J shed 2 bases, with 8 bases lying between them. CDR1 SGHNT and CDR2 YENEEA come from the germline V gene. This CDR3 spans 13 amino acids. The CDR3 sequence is CASSPRVTDTQYF. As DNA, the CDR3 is TGTGCCAGCAGCCCCAGGGTCACAGATACGCAGTATTTT.